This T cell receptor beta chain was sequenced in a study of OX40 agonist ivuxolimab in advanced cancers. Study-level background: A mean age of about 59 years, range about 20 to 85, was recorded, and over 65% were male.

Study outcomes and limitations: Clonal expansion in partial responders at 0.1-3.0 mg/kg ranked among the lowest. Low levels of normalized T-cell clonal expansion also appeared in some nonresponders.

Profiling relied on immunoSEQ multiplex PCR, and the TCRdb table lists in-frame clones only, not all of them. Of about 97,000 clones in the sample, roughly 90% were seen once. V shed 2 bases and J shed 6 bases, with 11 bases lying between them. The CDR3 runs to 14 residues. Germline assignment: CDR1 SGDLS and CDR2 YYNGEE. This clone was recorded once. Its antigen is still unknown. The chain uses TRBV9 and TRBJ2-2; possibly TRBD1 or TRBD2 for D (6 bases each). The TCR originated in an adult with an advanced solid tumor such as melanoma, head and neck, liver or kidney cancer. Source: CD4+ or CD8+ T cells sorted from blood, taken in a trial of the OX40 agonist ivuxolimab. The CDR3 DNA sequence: TGTGCCAGCAGCGTCCTAGGGGGGTCCGGGGAGCTGTTTTTT. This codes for CASSVLGGSGELFF.